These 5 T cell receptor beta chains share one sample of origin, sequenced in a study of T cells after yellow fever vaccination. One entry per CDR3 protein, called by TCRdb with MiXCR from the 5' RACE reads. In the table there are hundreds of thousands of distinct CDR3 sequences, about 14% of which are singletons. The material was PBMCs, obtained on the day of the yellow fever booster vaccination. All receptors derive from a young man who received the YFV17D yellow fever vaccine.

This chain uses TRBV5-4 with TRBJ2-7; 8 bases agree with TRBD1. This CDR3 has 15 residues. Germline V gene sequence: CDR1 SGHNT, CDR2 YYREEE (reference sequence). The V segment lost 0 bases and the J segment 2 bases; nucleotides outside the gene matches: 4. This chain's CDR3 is CASSLGTGTPYEQYF. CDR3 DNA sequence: TGTGCCAGCAGCTTGGGGACAGGGACTCCCTACGAGCAGTACTTC. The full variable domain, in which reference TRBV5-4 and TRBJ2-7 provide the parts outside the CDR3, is ETGVTQSPTHLIKTRGQQVTLRCSSQSGHNTVSWYQQALGQGPQFIFQYYREEENGRGNFPPRFSGLQFPNYSSELNVNALELDDSALYLCASSLGTGTPYEQYFGPGTRLTVT.

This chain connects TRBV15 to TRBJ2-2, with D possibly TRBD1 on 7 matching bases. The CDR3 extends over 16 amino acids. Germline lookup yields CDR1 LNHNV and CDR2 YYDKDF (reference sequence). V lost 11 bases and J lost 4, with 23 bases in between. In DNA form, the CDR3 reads TGTGCCGTTAAGGAGGGGGCGACCCCGGGCACCGGGGAGCTGTTTTTT. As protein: CAVKEGATPGTGELFF.

CDR3 region: CASSPGRISSYNEQFF. CDR3 coding DNA: TGTGCCAGCTCACCAGGCAGGATTAGCTCCTACAATGAGCAGTTCTTC. The gene calls are TRBV18 and TRBJ2-1; D remains ambiguous. This CDR3 has 16 residues. Trimming shortened V by 2 bases and J by 0 bases, and 11 bases separated the two germline ends. Germline lookup yields CDR1 KGHSH and CDR2 LQKENI.

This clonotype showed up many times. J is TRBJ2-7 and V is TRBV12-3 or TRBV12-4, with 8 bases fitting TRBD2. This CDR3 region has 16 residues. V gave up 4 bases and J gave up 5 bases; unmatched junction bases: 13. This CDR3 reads CASSSPPRGRYNEQYF. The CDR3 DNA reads TGTGCCAGCAGTTCTCCCCCCCGCGGGAGGTATAACGAGCAGTACTTC.

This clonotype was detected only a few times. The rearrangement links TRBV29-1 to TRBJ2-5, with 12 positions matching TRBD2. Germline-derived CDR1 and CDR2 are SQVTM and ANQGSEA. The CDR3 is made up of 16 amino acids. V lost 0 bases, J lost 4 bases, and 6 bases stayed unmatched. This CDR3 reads CSVEDPASGRGETQYF. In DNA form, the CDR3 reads TGCAGCGTTGAAGACCCGGCTAGCGGGAGGGGAGAGACCCAGTACTTC.